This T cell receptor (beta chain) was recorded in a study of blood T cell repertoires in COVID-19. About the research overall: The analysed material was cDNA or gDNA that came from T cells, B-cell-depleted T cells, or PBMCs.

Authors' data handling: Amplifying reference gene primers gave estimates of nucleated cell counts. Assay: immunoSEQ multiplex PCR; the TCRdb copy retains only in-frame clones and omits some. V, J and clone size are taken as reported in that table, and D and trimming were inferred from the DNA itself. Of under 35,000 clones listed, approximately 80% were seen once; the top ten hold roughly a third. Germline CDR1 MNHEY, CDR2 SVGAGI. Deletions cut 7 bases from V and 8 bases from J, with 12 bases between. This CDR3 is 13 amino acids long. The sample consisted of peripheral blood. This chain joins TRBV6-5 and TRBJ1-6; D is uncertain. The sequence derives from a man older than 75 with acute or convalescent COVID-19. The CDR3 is CASTISGDSPLHF. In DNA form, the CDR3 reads TGTGCCAGCACCATATCGGGAGATTCACCCCTCCACTTT.